This T cell receptor (beta chain) was obtained from a study of CD8 T cells in Susac syndrome (dated by TCRdb to between 2017 and 2020). Background on the whole study: The study used repertoire sequencing to test whether antigen drove CD8+ T cell activation and differentiation in Susac syndrome.

From the cysteine through the phenylalanine, the CDR3 covers 18 amino acids. Here the CDR3 DNA is all that survives: 54 bases in frame from base 1. CDR1 SQVTM and CDR2 ANQGSEA are derived from the germline V gene. Between the V and J ends, shortened by 2 bases and 2 bases respectively, the junction contains 24 bases. General conclusions and limits of the study: The number of individuals in the TCR sequencing and HLA analysis was acknowledged as relatively small.

RNA was extracted with the RNeasy kit and roughly 0.45 to 1 ug was reverse transcribed using random hexamers. TCR beta CDR3 regions were amplified with the immunoSEQ multiplex PCR assay covering 54 Vbeta and 13 Jbeta segments. PCR amplification bias was corrected using a synthetic template baseline for primer optimization and computational correction. From the authors' description of their analysis: Reads were annotated to V, D and J genes per IMGT and analyzed with immunoSEQ Analyzer, keeping only productive sequences. Clonality was calculated as one minus the Shannon entropy normalized by log2 of the number of productive unique sequences. Public and private clones were assessed among the 100 most prevalent clones of each patient and control. Susac-specific clones were defined as absent from healthy and MS cohorts, around 980 published viral clones and other ImmuneACCESS disease sequences. TCRdb trimmed public reads at Q25 via fastp, called clones via MiXCR and kept in-frame beta chains. All rows with the same CDR3 protein become a single entry with the most common DNA and genes. These V and J calls rely on TCRdb rather than the paper's analysis. This sample lists around 200,000 distinct CDR3 sequences; over 90% were detected once. The top ten hold 0.082% of the sample.

This clonotype occurred once. It lacks a known antigen. Per-base quality was not reported, and no clone a single base away is much larger than it. A solitary read yields weak support. Peripheral blood CD8+ and CD4+ T cells from healthy donors, Susac syndrome patients and multiple sclerosis patients were profiled by high-throughput TCR beta sequencing. The multiple sclerosis controls were treatment-naive patients who had stable or active relapsing-remitting disease and met the revised McDonald criteria. Bulk CD8+ and CD4+ T cells were purified magnetically by negative isolation, whereas CD8+ TEMRA cells were enriched by FACS. Blood was collected in EDTA tubes and processed within 24 hours, with PBMCs isolated through density gradient centrifugation. PBMCs intended for TCR sequencing were frozen in liquid nitrogen and were later thawed in a 37 degrees C water bath. Purity of sorted or isolated CD4+, CD8+ and CD8+ TEMRA cells was at least 90%.

The origin of this receptor is a human donor with multiple sclerosis. Sequencing input: CD4+ T cells from PBMCs. The chain employs TRBV29-1 and TRBJ2-5, and the D gene may be TRBD2, 7 bases matching. The CDR3 sequence is CSVEWVGRGAPGQETQYF. The nucleotide sequence is given as TGCAGCGTTGAATGGGTAGGACGGGGGGCCCCAGGTCAAGAGACCCAGTACTTC.